This T cell receptor beta chain was identified in a study of cytomegalovirus exposure and HLA in healthy donors. General observations from the study: Reported findings show TCR beta sequences accurately forecast HLA-A and HLA-B alleles in most subjects.

The CDR3 runs to 14 residues. CDR1 and CDR2 (germline): SEHNR, FQNEAQ (reference sequence). Primers for the PCR totalled 60 Vbeta and 13 Jbeta. Profiled with immunoSEQ multiplex PCR; TCRdb holds only in-frame clones, not every one. The table lists around 80,000 clones, around 76% of them singletons. This clone has a single count. Its antigen is still unknown. One end of the junction fails to match germline, which may point to a read error. The gene calls are TRBV7-9 and TRBJ1-3; D unresolved. Input material: PBMCs. The source is a young man in good health and CMV-seropositive. The CDR3 here is CVSSFGSSGNTIYF. DNA for the CDR3: TGTGTCAGCAGCTTCGGGAGCTCTGGAAACACCATATATTTT.